This T cell receptor (beta chain) was retrieved from a study of metastatic and nonmetastatic thyroid tumors (dated by TCRdb to between 2020 and 2021). Looking at the study overall: Repertoires from peripheral blood and from tumor or nodule tissue samples of malignant and benign thyroid patients were compared.

The germline V end is reduced by 8 bases and the J end by 9 bases; junction bases left unmatched: 13. The germline V gene encodes CDR1 DFQATT and CDR2 SNEGSKA (reference sequence). Spanning cysteine to phenylalanine, the CDR3 consists of 13 amino acids. Only CDR3 DNA is held: 39 bases, read in frame from base 1. The paper as a whole reports these results and caveats: TCR beta diversity was reported as significantly higher in malignant tumors than in benign nodules, in both blood and tumor samples.

The protocol used for the library was PCR. This sample was sequenced with an Illumina HiSeq 4000. High-throughput sequencing was used to profile the CDR3 region of the TCR beta-chain in every patient. In the authors' own workflow: A classifier to discriminate distant-metastatic papillary thyroid cancer patients was built from CDR3 differences across clinicopathological groups. The Shannon index was used to assess repertoire diversity, and the Morisita-Horn index was used to assess tumor-blood repertoire similarity. TCRdb trimmed public reads at Q25 via fastp, called clones via MiXCR and kept in-frame beta chains. TCRdb's processing, not the authors', yielded these V and J calls. In all, the sample holds 40,000 to 55,000 clones, and roughly 15% of those were seen once. In total, the top ten clones hold approximately 3.1% of the sample. About this clone: Which antigen it targets is not known. With a much larger clone just one base away, this may be a read error.

No treatment had been received by any patient before thyroid surgery. Using T-cell receptor beta sequencing, the researchers looked back retrospectively at clinical samples from patients, gathered between about 2012 and 2019. The chain is encoded by TRBV20-1 joined to TRBJ2-1; TRBD2 agrees with 7 junctional bases. This clonotype was sampled from a female donor with papillary thyroid cancer or a benign thyroid nodule (not recorded which). Some clones in this sample may be carry-over from other donors' samples. Sequenced: blood. Here the CDR3 is given as CSPVREGPCEQFF. The DNA sequence reads TGCAGTCCTGTGAGGGAGGGCCCCTGTGAGCAGTTCTTC.